What follows is one T cell receptor beta chain and its context. This entry comes from a study of blood T cells in healthy people across ages. A second about 7 to 11 cycle PCR used barcoded and J-beta primers. The authors tagged each cDNA molecule using a template-switch adaptor with 12 random nucleotides. At least 3 million CDR3-containing paired-end reads were obtained per sample. TCRdb re-called the 5' RACE reads with MiXCR, one entry per CDR3 protein. The sample has 800,000 to 1,300,000 distinct CDR3 sequences, roughly a quarter seen once; the top ten hold approximately 0.7%. This CDR3 is built from 16 residues. CDR1 LGHNA and CDR2 YNFKEQ come from the germline V gene. V was pared by 1 base and J by 0 bases, with 13 bases between. Every donor contributed around 10 milliliters of peripheral blood by blood draw. The data were also submitted as part of a second study, on T cells of mothers and their children. From that report: Relative to unrelated pairs, biologically related mother-child dyads exhibited marginally greater, non-significant overlap.

The clonotype comes from a girl aged 2-10 years in good health. What was sequenced was blood. V is TRBV4-2 and J is TRBJ2-7; D is ambiguous. The CDR3 DNA follows: TGTGCCAGCAGCCAAGCTCACGGAGAGCCCTCCTACGAGCAGTACTTC. Its protein product is CASSQAHGEPSYEQYF.